The next 20 T cell receptor beta chains were all read from a single sample in a study of radiation and T cells in renal cell carcinoma. As for time point: baseline pretreatment blood. Indicated treatment: 15 Gy SBRT to primary tumor, nephrectomy 4 weeks later. The protocol was immunoSEQ multiplex PCR, while the TCRdb copy is restricted to in-frame clones and leaves out a portion. Here the sample spans about 150,000 clones, approximately 90% being singletons. The sample consisted of blood, taken from a patient whose treatment included radiotherapy and nephrectomy. The receptors stem from a woman in her 70s with renal cell carcinoma.

The rearrangement uses TRBV10-3 and TRBJ2-5; the D gene is possibly TRBD2 (6 bases). Germline V lookup: CDR1 ENHRY, CDR2 SYGVKD. The CDR3 runs 15 residues. Between the trimmed V and J ends, which lost 5 bases and 4 bases, there was a span of 17 bases. CDR3: CAISPTRPRLETQYF. The CDR3 bases are TGTGCCATCAGTCCGACTAGACCCCGGCTAGAGACCCAGTACTTC.

The chain recombines TRBV7-3 with TRBJ2-3; D possibly corresponds to TRBD2 (6 bases). Germline V gene data show CDR1 as SGHTA and CDR2 as FQGTGA. The CDR3 totals 14 residues. The V and J ends lost 5 bases and 6 bases respectively, with 15 bases between them. The CDR3 here is CASSRSTRSDTQYF. The CDR3 DNA follows: TGTGCCAGCAGCCGGTCGACTAGGTCGGATACGCAGTATTTT.

The chain joins TRBV7-8 to TRBJ1-1; possibly TRBD1 for D (5 bases). Trimming left V 2 bases short and J 8 bases short, with 18 bases between. Germline V CDR1 and CDR2: SGHVS, FQNEAQ. The CDR3 loop spans 15 amino acids. For the CDR3, the DNA is TGTGCCAGCAGCTTACAGCCGGGACCTCCCCTCGAAGCTTTCTTT. This encodes CASSLQPGPPLEAFF.

This sequence joins TRBV4-3 and TRBJ2-3, with D hard to call. Trimming pared 2 bases from V and 5 bases from J, leaving 11 bases between. This CDR3 comprises 14 residues. CDR1 LGHNA and CDR2 YSLEER come from the germline V gene. The CDR3 protein is CASSQNLAQDTQYF. The CDR3 DNA reads as TGCGCCAGCAGCCAAAACTTGGCCCAAGATACGCAGTATTTT.

The genes are TRBV5-1 and TRBJ1-1; unclear D gene. V dropped 2 bases and J dropped 3 bases, with 8 bases sitting between them. The CDR3 has 13 residues. Looked up from germline, CDR1 is SGHRS and CDR2 is YFSETQ. CDR3 sequence: CASSFQEDTEAFF. DNA for the CDR3: TGCGCCAGCAGCTTCCAGGAAGACACTGAAGCTTTCTTT. The full variable domain, its missing parts supplied by reference TRBV5-1 and TRBJ1-1, is KAGVTQTPRYLIKTRGQQVTLSCSPISGHRSVSWYQQTPGQGLQFLFEYFSETQRNKGNFPGRFSGRQFSNSRSEMNVSTLELGDSALYLCASSFQEDTEAFFGQGTRLTVV.

The chain uses TRBV4-2 and TRBJ2-2; a possible D gene is TRBD2 (6 bases). CDR1 is LGHNA, CDR2 YNFKEQ, per germline. This CDR3 has 16 amino acids. V gave up 1 base and J gave up 0 bases, with 9 bases separating them. The CDR3 is CASSQGLGPNTGELFF. CDR3 in DNA: TGTGCCAGCAGCCAAGGACTAGGGCCGAACACCGGGGAGCTGTTTTTT.

The chain employs TRBV7-2 and TRBJ2-3, with D possibly TRBD1 on 6 matching bases. In germline, CDR1 is SGHTA, CDR2 FQGNSA. Trimming stripped 7 bases from V and 9 bases from J, with 23 bases between. CDR3 size: 15 residues. The CDR3 loop is CASTLSLGPQGTQYF. For the CDR3, the DNA is TGTGCCAGCACCCTGAGTCTAGGCCCGCAGGGGACGCAGTATTTT.

The V call is TRBV2, the J call TRBJ1-2; maybe TRBD1 (5 bases). Trimming stripped 4 bases from V and 6 bases from J, with 12 bases between. The germline CDR1 and CDR2 sequences are SNHLY and FYNNEI. CDR3 size: 13 residues. CDR3 nucleotide sequence: TGTGCCAGCAGTGGGGGCAGGGTGGATGGCTACACCTTC. Its translation is CASSGGRVDGYTF. Using reference TRBV2 and TRBJ1-2 for the parts outside the CDR3, the full variable domain is EPEVTQTPSHQVTQMGQEVILRCVPISNHLYFYWYRQILGQKVEFLVSFYNNEISEKSEIFDDQFSVERPDGSNFTLKIRSTKLEDSAMYFCASSGGRVDGYTFGSGTRLTVV.

This clone was counted a few times. The genes are TRBV19 and TRBJ1-1; D gene unclear. Trimming took 6 bases from V and 2 from J, leaving 13 bases between them. The germline V gene encodes CDR1 LNHDA and CDR2 SQIVND (reference sequence). This CDR3 is 14 amino acids long. The CDR3 DNA reads as TGTGCCAGTAGCCTCCAGGATGGAAACACTGAAGCTTTCTTT. Amino acid sequence: CASSLQDGNTEAFF.

The V and J genes are TRBV7-3 and TRBJ2-2; D is uncertain. V gave up 6 bases and J gave up 3 bases, with 11 bases separating them. The CDR3 spans 14 residues. Germline CDR1 is SGHTA and CDR2 is FQGTGA. The CDR3 loop is CASRRYSDTGELFF. The CDR3, as DNA: TGTGCCAGCAGGCGATACAGTGACACCGGGGAGCTGTTTTTT.

This rearrangement joins TRBV5-1 to TRBJ2-3, with D perhaps TRBD1 (6 bases). Germline assignment: CDR1 SGHRS and CDR2 YFSETQ. CDR3 length: 16 amino acids. V lost 0 bases to trimming and J lost 2 bases, with 13 bases between them. Here the CDR3 DNA reads TGCGCCAGCAGCTTGGAGTCTAGGGGGACCACAGATACGCAGTATTTT. This encodes CASSLESRGTTDTQYF.

The J gene is TRBJ2-3, the V gene TRBV6-5; a possible D gene is TRBD1 (6 bases). The germline gives CDR1 MNHEY, CDR2 SVGAGI. The CDR3 has 14 residues. Trimming took off 7 bases at V and 1 base at J, with 12 bases between the two ends. The CDR3 sequence: CASTPRGRTDTQYF. In nucleotides, the CDR3 is TGTGCCAGCACCCCCAGGGGCCGCACAGATACGCAGTATTTT.

The rearrangement links TRBV30 to TRBJ2-5; no firm D call. V was cut by 3 bases and J by 0 bases, with 5 bases left in between. The germline CDR1 and CDR2 sequences are GTSNPN and SVGIG (reference sequence). This CDR3 region has 12 residues. The CDR3: CAWRMYQETQYF. The CDR3, as DNA: TGTGCCTGGAGGATGTACCAAGAGACCCAGTACTTC.

There are a few counts of this clone. The chain combines TRBV29-1 with TRBJ1-1, with 8 bases lining up with TRBD1. The CDR3 sequence is 12 residues long. The junction had 6 bases not matched to a gene; V was cut back by 7 bases and J by 5 bases. Looked up from germline, CDR1 is SQVTM and CDR2 is ANQGSEA. DNA of the CDR3: TGCAGCGCCCGGGGGACAGGAACTGAAGCTTTCTTT. Translation gives CSARGTGTEAFF.

The chain recombines TRBV6-5 with TRBJ1-6, with a weak D call TRBD1 (5 bases). Trimming removed 5 bases from V and 13 bases from J, with 18 bases in between. This CDR3 comprises 14 residues. The V gene's germline CDR1 is MNHEY and CDR2 SVGAGI. The CDR3 bases are TGTGCCAGCAGTGAGGGACGTTTCTCGGCGCCCCTCCACTTT. Translation: CASSEGRFSAPLHF.

V is TRBV9 and J is TRBJ2-5, with TRBD2 matching 15 bases. The CDR3 runs 17 residues. V shed 0 bases and J 3 bases; nucleotides not matched to a gene: 3. Germline V CDR1 and CDR2: SGDLS, YYNGEE. This CDR3 is CASSVGTSGGAEETQYF. For the CDR3, the DNA is TGTGCCAGCAGCGTAGGGACTAGCGGGGGGGCCGAAGAGACCCAGTACTTC. Full variable domain (rest looked up from reference TRBV9 and TRBJ2-5): DSGVTQTPKHLITATGQRVTLRCSPRSGDLSVYWYQQSLDQGLQFLIQYYNGEERAKGNILERFSAQQFPDLHSELNLSSLELGDSALYFCASSVGTSGGAEETQYFGPGTRLLVL.

In DNA form, the CDR3 reads TGTGCCAGCGGGTCCCTCGGGGGTGATGAGCAGTTCTTC. Its translation: CASGSLGGDEQFF. This chain uses TRBV2 with TRBJ2-1; a weak D match, TRBD2 (6 bases). The CDR3 sequence is 13 residues long. V lost 8 bases, J lost 8 bases, and 16 bases lay in between. CDR1 and CDR2 (germline): SNHLY, FYNNEI. Together with reference TRBV2 and TRBJ2-1, the CDR3 gives the full variable domain: EPEVTQTPSHQVTQMGQEVILRCVPISNHLYFYWYRQILGQKVEFLVSFYNNEISEKSEIFDDQFSVERPDGSNFTLKIRSTKLEDSAMYFCASGSLGGDEQFFGPGTRLTVL.

This CDR3 is CASSIDRPNTEAFF. The CDR3 region has the DNA TGTGCCAGTAGTATAGATCGCCCGAACACTGAAGCTTTCTTT. The chain uses TRBV19 and TRBJ1-1; D is uncertain. The germline V gene encodes CDR1 LNHDA and CDR2 SQIVND (reference sequence). Trimming took off 0 bases at V and 1 base at J, with 6 bases between the two ends. The CDR3 spans 14 residues. The variable domain in full, with the rest retrieved from reference TRBV19 and TRBJ1-1, is DGGITQSPKYLFRKEGQNVTLSCEQNLNHDAMYWYRQDPGQGLRLIYYSQIVNDFQKGDIAEGYSVSREKKESFPLTVTSAQKNPTAFYLCASSIDRPNTEAFFGQGTRLTVV.

DNA of the CDR3: TGTGCCAGCAGCTTAGGACAAGGACAGGCTAGCAATCAGCCCCAGCATTTT. The encoded protein is CASSLGQGQASNQPQHF. The chain recombines TRBV7-9 with TRBJ1-5; 7 nucleotides align to TRBD1. Trimming removed 1 base from V and 0 bases from J; junction bases left unmatched: 6. This CDR3 comprises 17 residues. Germline V gene data show CDR1 as SEHNR and CDR2 as FQNEAQ (reference sequence). Full variable domain (remainder filled in from reference TRBV7-9 and TRBJ1-5): DTGVSQNPRHKITKRGQNVTFRCDPISEHNRLYWYRQTLGQGPEFLTYFQNEAQLEKSRLLSDRFSAERPKGSFSTLEIQRTEQGDSAMYLCASSLGQGQASNQPQHFGDGTRLSIL.

The chain joins TRBV27 to TRBJ1-1, with D perhaps TRBD1 (5 bases). Trimming stripped 3 bases from V and 1 base from J, with 9 bases between. This CDR3 comprises 14 residues. Germline V lookup: CDR1 MNHEY, CDR2 SMNVEV (reference sequence). DNA for the CDR3: TGTGCCAGCAGTTTTCAGGGTTCGAACACTGAAGCTTTCTTT. Its protein product is CASSFQGSNTEAFF.